A selection of T cell receptor beta chains follows, all from one sample in a study of T-cell reconstitution after alpha-beta-depleted transplantation in children. TCRdb re-called the PCR reads with MiXCR, one entry per CDR3 protein. The sample has approximately 300,000 distinct CDR3 sequences, over 9% seen once. This material consisted of PBMCs, taken before TCRalphabeta/CD19-depleted stem cell transplant. The receptors here all came from a boy younger than two with acute myeloid leukemia, due to receive a stem cell transplant. The CDR3 runs from the conserved cysteine through the conserved F or W. A clone size is listed for some rows: how often the clone was seen (once, few, many), or a class if it is expanded.

size,V,CDR3
few,TRBV12-2,CASRLGLGLAGEIIYNEQFF
few,TRBV5-1,CASSLGVDEQYF
many,TRBV12-3/TRBV12-4,CASSLKAGYNEQFF
many,TRBV7-8,CASSLGGQGGYGYTF
many,TRBV7-8,CASSFRDRGQYEQFF
.,TRBV7-2,CASSWTGGWEQFF
many,TRBV6-5,CASSTRVTEAFF
many,TRBV7-9,CASSSTSYEQYF
many,TRBV29-1,CSVGVVLALTEAFF
many,TRBV5-5,CASSLGGQDQETQYF
many,TRBV5-4,CASSLGGRSGGELFF
many,TRBV11-2,CASSRQRAVNTEAFF
.,TRBV28,CASSLTGWQTQYF
many,TRBV5-6,CASSLGYTQYF
many,TRBV9,CASSVGGAETQYF
many,TRBV5-1,CASSLHPDYEQYF
.,TRBV5-5,CASSLGQLSSYEQYF
many,TRBV3-1,CASSHRDGTSNEQFF
many,TRBV21-1,CASSSGTGTGNYGYTF
few,TRBV12-3/TRBV12-4,CASSPTSGGGDTQYF
many,TRBV4-1,CASSTHRVGDTEAFF
few,TRBV27,CASSYGLAGYEQYF
many,TRBV20-1,CSARKGAVGELFF
many,TRBV5-1,CASSLVGYNSPLHF
.,TRBV7-9,CASSSLLAAFTDTQYF
many,TRBV5-1,CASSGSKETQYF
many,TRBV7-3,CASSLTEVNEQFF
many,TRBV5-1,CASSRGLAGGETQYF
.,TRBV5-1,CASSSGTSKETQYF
many,TRBV21-1,CASSKYARLSSGANVLTF
many,TRBV24-1,CATSDDRRTGSYEQYF
.,TRBV7-3,CASRLESSYNSPLHF
few,TRBV7-3,CASSSTGGYGYTF
many,TRBV10-3,CAISEGQDTDTQYF
many,TRBV5-1,CASSFRLAVYNEQFF
few,TRBV29-1,CSVETPYLTGGYTF
many,TRBV29-1,CSVPRTQETQYF
many,TRBV4-2,CASSQPRPSGRASYEQYF
.,TRBV20-1,CSARLWASRRSSGNTIYF
many,TRBV29-1,CSVRGMNTEAFF
many,TRBV20-1,CSARRQQQETQYF
many,TRBV6-5,CASSYGSSGGAADTQYF
many,TRBV7-2,CASSFGSGPPNEKLFF
.,TRBV3-1,CARSQGQGATEAFF